Listed below are T cell receptor beta chains from one sample, sequenced in a study of blood T cell repertoires in COVID-19. The assay was immunoSEQ multiplex PCR, and TCRdb's table has in-frame clones only and misses some. The sample carries 40,000 to 50,000 clones, roughly 86% recorded once. Sequences were obtained from PBMCs or T cells enriched from blood (not recorded which). All receptors come from a woman aged 45 to 65 who had recovered from COVID-19. Both conserved end residues are part of each CDR3.

TRBV6-5 CASSPPGQGLETQYF
TRBV28 CASRGTGVANYGYTF
TRBV19 CASSIMVEGKAFF
TRBV28 CASSLRGVGTNEKLFF
TRBV5-1 CASSLGNEGETQYF